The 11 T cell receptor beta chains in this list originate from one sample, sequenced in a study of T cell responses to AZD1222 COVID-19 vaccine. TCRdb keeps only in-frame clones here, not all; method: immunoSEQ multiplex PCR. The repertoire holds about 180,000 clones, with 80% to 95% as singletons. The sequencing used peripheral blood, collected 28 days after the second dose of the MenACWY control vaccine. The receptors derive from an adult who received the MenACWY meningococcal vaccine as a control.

DNA of the CDR3: TGTGCCAGCAGTTCTCTGACAGGGGCTAATAACTATGGCTACACCTTC. Protein product: CASSSLTGANNYGYTF. The genes are TRBV27 and TRBJ1-2, with 8 bases lining up with TRBD1. Trimming at V came to 4 bases and at J to 1 base, leaving 8 bases not matched to a gene. Germline CDR1 and CDR2: MNHEY and SMNVEV (reference sequence). The CDR3 totals 16 residues.

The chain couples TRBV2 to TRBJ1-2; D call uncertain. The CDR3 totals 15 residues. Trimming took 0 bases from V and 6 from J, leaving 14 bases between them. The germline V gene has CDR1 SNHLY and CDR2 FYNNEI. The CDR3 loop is CASSEARSRTDGYTF. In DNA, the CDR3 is TGTGCCAGCAGTGAAGCTCGGTCACGCACAGATGGCTACACCTTC.

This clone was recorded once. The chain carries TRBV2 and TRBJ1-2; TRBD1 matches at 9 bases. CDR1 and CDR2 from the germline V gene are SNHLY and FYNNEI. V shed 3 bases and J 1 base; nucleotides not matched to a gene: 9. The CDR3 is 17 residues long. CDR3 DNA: TGTGCCAGCAGTGATGGGACAGGGAGCGCTCATAACTATGGCTACACCTTC. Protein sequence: CASSDGTGSAHNYGYTF.

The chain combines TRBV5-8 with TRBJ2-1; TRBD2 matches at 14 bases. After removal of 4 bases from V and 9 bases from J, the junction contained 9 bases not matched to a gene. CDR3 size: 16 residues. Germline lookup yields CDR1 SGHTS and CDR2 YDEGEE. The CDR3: CASSRQGLAGGREQFF. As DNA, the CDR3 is TGTGCCAGCAGCAGACAAGGACTAGCGGGGGGACGTGAGCAGTTCTTC.

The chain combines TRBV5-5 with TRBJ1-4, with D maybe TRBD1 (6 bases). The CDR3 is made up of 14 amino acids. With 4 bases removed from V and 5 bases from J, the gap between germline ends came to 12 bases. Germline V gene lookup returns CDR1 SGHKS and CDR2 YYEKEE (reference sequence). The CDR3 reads CASSRTEVNEKLFF. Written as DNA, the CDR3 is TGTGCCAGCAGCCGGACAGAGGTGAATGAAAAACTGTTTTTT.

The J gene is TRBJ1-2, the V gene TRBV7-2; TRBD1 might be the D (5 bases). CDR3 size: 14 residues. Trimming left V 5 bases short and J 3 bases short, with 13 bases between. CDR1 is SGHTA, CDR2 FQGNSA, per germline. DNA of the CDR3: TGTGCCAGCAGCAGCCTGGGACCATACTATGGCTACACCTTC. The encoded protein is CASSSLGPYYGYTF.

CDR3 DNA sequence: TGTGCCAGCAGCGGAGCGGGGGACCTCGCTAGCACAGATACGCAGTATTTT. Translated, it gives CASSGAGDLASTDTQYF. The gene calls are TRBV9 and TRBJ2-3; the match to TRBD2 covers 8 bases. Germline-derived CDR1 and CDR2 are SGDLS and YYNGEE. The ends lost 3 bases at V and 0 bases at J; junction bases unmatched: 9. The length of the CDR3 is 17 residues.

The CDR3 is CASSPVRAVLGNQPQHF. The CDR3 coding sequence is TGTGCCAGCTCACCAGTTCGGGCAGTGCTAGGCAATCAGCCCCAGCATTTT. The chain employs TRBV18 and TRBJ1-5; D is uncertain. CDR1 is KGHSH, CDR2 LQKENI, per germline. The length of the CDR3 is 17 residues. V lost 2 bases to trimming and J lost 2 bases, with 16 bases between them.

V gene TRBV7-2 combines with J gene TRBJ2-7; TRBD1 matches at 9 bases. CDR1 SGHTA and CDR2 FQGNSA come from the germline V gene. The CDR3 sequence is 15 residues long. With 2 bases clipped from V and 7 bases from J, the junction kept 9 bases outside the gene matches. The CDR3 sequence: CASSLTGTGFSEQYF. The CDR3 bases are TGTGCCAGCAGCTTAACCGGGACAGGGTTTTCGGAGCAGTACTTC.

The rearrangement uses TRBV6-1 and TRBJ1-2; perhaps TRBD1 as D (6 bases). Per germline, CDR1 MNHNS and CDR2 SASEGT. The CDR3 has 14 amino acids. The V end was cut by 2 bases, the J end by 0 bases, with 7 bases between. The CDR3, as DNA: TGTGCCAGCAGTGAACAGGGGTCTAACTATGGCTACACCTTC. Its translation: CASSEQGSNYGYTF.

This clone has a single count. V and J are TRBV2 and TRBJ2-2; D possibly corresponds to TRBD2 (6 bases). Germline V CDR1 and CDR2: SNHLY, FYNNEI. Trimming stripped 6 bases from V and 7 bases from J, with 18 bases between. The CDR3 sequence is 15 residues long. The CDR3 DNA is TGTGCCAGCAGGGGGCGCGCGGGGATGGTCGGGGAGCTGTTTTTT. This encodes CASRGRAGMVGELFF. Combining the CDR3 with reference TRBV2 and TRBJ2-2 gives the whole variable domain EPEVTQTPSHQVTQMGQEVILRCVPISNHLYFYWYRQILGQKVEFLVSFYNNEISEKSEIFDDQFSVERPDGSNFTLKIRSTKLEDSAMYFCASRGRAGMVGELFFGEGSRLTVL.